This TCR beta chain appears in the sequencing data of a study of CD8+CD57+ T cells in acquired aplastic anemia. Study context: An average of around 3.5 ug of DNA was obtained from sorted CD4+ and CD8+ cells. Some 9.9 million reads, on average, were obtained for CD4+ cells from healthy donors.

Profiles of TCR beta VDJ and CDR3 were generated from a genomic DNA template. TCRdb re-called the reads with MiXCR, one entry per CDR3 protein. The sample lists about 110,000 distinct CDR3 sequences; 51% were seen once. Trimming cost V 5 bases and J 2 bases, with 13 bases left between them. CDR1 and CDR2 (germline): MGHDK, SYGVNS. The CDR3 loop spans 15 amino acids. Study-level results: Significant differences in CD8+ Simpson's diversity were not observed between patients and controls.

Details on this clonotype: What it binds is unknown.

Sequenced sample: sorted CD4+, CD8+, or CD8+CD57+ T cells (not recorded which) from PBMCs. The origin of this receptor is a human donor in good health, serving as a control. V gene TRBV25-1 combines with J gene TRBJ1-5; possibly TRBD1 for D (5 bases). CDR3 sequence reads: CASSLTDTGNQPQHF. For the CDR3, the DNA is TGTGCCAGCAGTTTAACGGACACGGGCAATCAGCCCCAGCATTTT.